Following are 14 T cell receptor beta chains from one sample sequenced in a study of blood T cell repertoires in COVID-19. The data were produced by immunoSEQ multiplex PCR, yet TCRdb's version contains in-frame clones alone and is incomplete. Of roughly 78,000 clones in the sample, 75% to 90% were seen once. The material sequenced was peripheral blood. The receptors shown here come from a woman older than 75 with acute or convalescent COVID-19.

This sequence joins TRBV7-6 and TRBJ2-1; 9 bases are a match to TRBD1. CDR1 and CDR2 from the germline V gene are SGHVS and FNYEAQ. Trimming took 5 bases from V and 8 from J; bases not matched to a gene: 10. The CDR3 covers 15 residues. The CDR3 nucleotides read TGTGCCAGCAGCGGGGGGACAGGGAGGGTCGATGAGCAGTTCTTC. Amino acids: CASSGGTGRVDEQFF. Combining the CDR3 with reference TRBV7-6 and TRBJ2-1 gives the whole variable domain GAGVSQSPRYKVTKRGQDVALRCDPISGHVSLYWYRQALGQGPEFLTYFNYEAQQDKSGLPNDRFSAERPEGSISTLTIQRTEQRDSAMYRCASSGGTGRVDEQFFGPGTRLTVL.

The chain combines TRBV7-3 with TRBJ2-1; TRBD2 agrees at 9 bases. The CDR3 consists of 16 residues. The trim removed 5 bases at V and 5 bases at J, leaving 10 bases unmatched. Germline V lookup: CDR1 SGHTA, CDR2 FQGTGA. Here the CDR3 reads CASSPDLASGNNEQFF. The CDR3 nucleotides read TGTGCCAGCAGCCCAGACTTGGCTAGCGGGAACAATGAGCAGTTCTTC.

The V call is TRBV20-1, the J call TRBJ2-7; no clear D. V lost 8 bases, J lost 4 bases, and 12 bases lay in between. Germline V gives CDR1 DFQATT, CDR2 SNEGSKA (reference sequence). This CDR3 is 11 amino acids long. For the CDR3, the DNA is TGCAGTACCCTCTACGGGTACGAGCAGTACTTC. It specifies CSTLYGYEQYF.

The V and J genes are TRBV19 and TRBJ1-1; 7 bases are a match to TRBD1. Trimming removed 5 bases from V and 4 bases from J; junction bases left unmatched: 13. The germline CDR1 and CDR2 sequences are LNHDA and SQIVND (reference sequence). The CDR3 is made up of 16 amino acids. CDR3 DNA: TGTGCCAGTAGTCCCTTCGACAGGGTCAATGCCACTGAAGCTTTCTTT. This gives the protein CASSPFDRVNATEAFF.

The CDR3 region has the DNA TGTGCCAGCAGCTTAGCGGACTATGGCTACACCTTC. Translated: CASSLADYGYTF. This chain uses TRBV11-3 with TRBJ1-2; no firm D call. V lost 1 base to trimming and J lost 3 bases, with 3 bases between them. The CDR3 has 12 amino acids. CDR1 and CDR2 from the germline V gene are SGHNT and YENEEA.

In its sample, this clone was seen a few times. The CDR3 coding sequence is TGTGCCAGCAAAAAGTGGGCCGAAAATTCACCCCTCCACTTT. Amino acids: CASKKWAENSPLHF. The rearrangement uses TRBV27 and TRBJ1-6; D remains ambiguous. With 7 bases removed from V and 7 bases from J, the gap between germline ends came to 14 bases. The V gene's germline CDR1 is MNHEY and CDR2 SMNVEV (reference sequence). The CDR3 length is 14 residues.

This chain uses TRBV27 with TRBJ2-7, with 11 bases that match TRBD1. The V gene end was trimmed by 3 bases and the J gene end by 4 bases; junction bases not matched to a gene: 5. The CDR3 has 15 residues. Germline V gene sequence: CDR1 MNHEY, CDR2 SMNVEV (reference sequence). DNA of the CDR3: TGTGCCAGCAGTTTGGGGACAGGGGGTATGTACGAGCAGTACTTC. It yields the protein CASSLGTGGMYEQYF.

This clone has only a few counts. The CDR3 here is CASSVQGANGYTF. For the CDR3, the DNA is TGTGCCAGCAGCGTACAGGGGGCTAATGGCTACACCTTC. The chain links TRBV7-9 to TRBJ1-2; 9 positions agree with TRBD1. Germline lookup yields CDR1 SEHNR and CDR2 FQNEAQ (reference sequence). The V segment lost 5 bases and the J segment 6 bases; nucleotides outside the gene matches: 4. There are 13 residues in the CDR3.

The CDR3 coding sequence is TGTGCCAGCTCACCGGTCTGGGGGGACTCCTATAATTCACCCCTCCACTTT. Residues: CASSPVWGDSYNSPLHF. The chain is built from TRBV18 and TRBJ1-6; a weak D match, TRBD1 (5 bases). The CDR3 runs 17 residues. The germline CDR1 and CDR2 sequences are KGHSH and LQKENI. The V end lost 3 bases, the J end lost 0 bases, and 12 bases lay between the germline ends.

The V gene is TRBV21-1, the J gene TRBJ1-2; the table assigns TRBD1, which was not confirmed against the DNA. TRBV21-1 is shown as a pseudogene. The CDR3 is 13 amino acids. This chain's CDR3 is CASSPQGVYGYTF. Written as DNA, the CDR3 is TGTGCCAGCAGTCCCCAGGGGGTCTATGGCTACACCTTC.

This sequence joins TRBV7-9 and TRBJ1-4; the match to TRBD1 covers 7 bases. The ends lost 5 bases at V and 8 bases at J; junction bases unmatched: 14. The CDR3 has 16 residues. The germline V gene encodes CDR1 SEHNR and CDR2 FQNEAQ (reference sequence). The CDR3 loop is CASSPPGTARGEKLFF. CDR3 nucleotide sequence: TGTGCCAGCAGCCCGCCTGGGACAGCACGAGGAGAAAAACTGTTTTTT. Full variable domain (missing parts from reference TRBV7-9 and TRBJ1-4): DTGVSQNPRHKITKRGQNVTFRCDPISEHNRLYWYRQTLGQGPEFLTYFQNEAQLEKSRLLSDRFSAERPKGSFSTLEIQRTEQGDSAMYLCASSPPGTARGEKLFFGSGTQLSVL.

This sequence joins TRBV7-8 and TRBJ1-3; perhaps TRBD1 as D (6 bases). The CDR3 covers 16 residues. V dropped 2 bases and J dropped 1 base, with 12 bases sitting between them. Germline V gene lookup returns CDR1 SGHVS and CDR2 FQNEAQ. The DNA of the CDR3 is TGTGCCAGCAGCTTATGGGGTGACAGGTCTGGAAACACCATATATTTT. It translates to CASSLWGDRSGNTIYF.

The CDR3 protein is CASSLSISNEQFF. CDR3 bases: TGTGCCAGCAGCTTGTCTATTTCTAATGAGCAGTTCTTC. The gene calls are TRBV5-6 and TRBJ2-1; D call uncertain. V gave up 1 base and J gave up 7 bases, with 9 bases separating them. This CDR3 has 13 residues. CDR1 is SGHDT, CDR2 YYEEEE, per germline.

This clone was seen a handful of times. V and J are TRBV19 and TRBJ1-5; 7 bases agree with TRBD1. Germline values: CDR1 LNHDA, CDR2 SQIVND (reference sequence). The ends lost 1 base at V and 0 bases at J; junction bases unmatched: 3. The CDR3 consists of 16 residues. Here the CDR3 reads CASSIAGTDSNQPQHF. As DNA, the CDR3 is TGTGCCAGTAGTATAGCCGGGACAGATAGCAATCAGCCCCAGCATTTT.